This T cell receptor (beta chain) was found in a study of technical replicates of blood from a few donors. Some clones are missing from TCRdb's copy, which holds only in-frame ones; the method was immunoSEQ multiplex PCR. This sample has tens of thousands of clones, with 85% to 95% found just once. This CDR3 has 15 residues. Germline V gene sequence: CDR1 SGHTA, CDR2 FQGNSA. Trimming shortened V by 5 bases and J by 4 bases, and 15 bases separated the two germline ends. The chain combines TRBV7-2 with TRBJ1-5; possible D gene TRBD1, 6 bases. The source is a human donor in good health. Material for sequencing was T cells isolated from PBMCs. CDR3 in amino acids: CASSPVTGTNQPQHF. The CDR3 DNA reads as TGTGCCAGCAGCCCCGTAACAGGGACGAATCAGCCCCAGCATTTT.